The present TCR beta chain was sequenced within a study of cytomegalovirus exposure and HLA in healthy donors. The repertoire was sequenced with immunoSEQ multiplex PCR; TCRdb's copy has only in-frame clones and lacks some. This sample has 250,000 to 300,000 clones, with around 86% found just once. V dropped 5 bases and J dropped 1; count of bases not matched to a gene: 8. The length of the CDR3 is 16 residues. Germline-derived CDR1 and CDR2 are MDHEN and SYDVKM. The rearrangement uses TRBV28 and TRBJ1-2, with 9 positions matching TRBD1. This receptor was identified in a woman aged 18-29 years in good health and CMV-seronegative. The material sequenced was PBMCs. This CDR3 reads CASSTSGTGSNYGYTF. CDR3 DNA: TGTGCCAGCAGTACCTCCGGGACAGGGAGTAACTATGGCTACACCTTC.